The T cell receptor (beta chain) described here comes from a study of blood T cell repertoires in COVID-19 (dated by TCRdb to the early 2020s). Describing the broader study: The collaborator samples originated in the United States, Italy and Spain and spanned the acute and convalescent phases of COVID-19. The material from the prospective study consisted of cDNA or gDNA derived from T cells, B-cell-depleted T cells, or PBMCs. Samples were obtained from the ongoing ImmuneRACE study (first 160 participants) and from about 1,300 subjects provided by 6 global collaborators. Subjects who had been exposed to COVID-19, were actively infected with it, or had recovered from it provided the deeply sampled blood TCRbeta repertoires that made up the dataset. Sample metadata almost always included a de-identified subject ID, COVID-19 status, age in years and sex. HLA class I and class II types, where available, came from metadata supplied by the sample provider rather than from assay-based typing. The repertoires were released in a freely available public database intended as a resource for research on the immune response to SARS-CoV-2. General conclusions and limits of the study: How much clinical and demographic metadata was included differed by source and by participant, and the metadata was provided uncurated.

Its CDR3 holds 19 amino acids, cysteine through phenylalanine. Here the CDR3 DNA is all that survives: 57 bases in frame from base 1. The CDR1 and CDR2 encoded by the germline V gene are SGHDN and FVKESK. From V the trimming removes 1 base and from J it removes 2 bases, while the gene matches leave 14 bases of the junction unaccounted for. This clone was found once. Its recognized antigen is unknown. Base qualities are not recorded, but no much larger clone differs from it by a single base. One collaborating source in Seattle enrolled patients during active infection and followed them longitudinally through the course of disease. Collaborating institutions collected whole blood in K2EDTA tubes following their own protocols. For TCRbeta analysis, collaborators shipped samples as frozen whole blood, isolated PBMCs, or DNA extracted from either of those sample types. The immunoSEQ Assay, a bias-controlled multiplex PCR, was used to amplify TCRbeta CDR3 regions from genomic DNA. Processing in the source paper ran as follows. Within the assay, amplification of reference gene primers was used to estimate how many nucleated cells each sample contained. To quantify the absolute abundance of each unique TCRbeta CDR3 rearrangement, sequence reads were collapsed and filtered. For each sample, productive Simpson clonality was calculated as the square root of Simpson's diversity index over productive rearrangements. This is the immuneACCESS table as TCRdb keeps it, with only in-frame sequences that have V and J called. A part of the clones is gone; compared with another copy, unresolved V genes explain less than half, and the rest is unexplained. V, J and clone size derive from that table, while D and trimming were established from the DNA sequence. In all, the sample holds 77,000 or so clones, and 65% to 90% of those were seen once. The ten largest make up 5.5% to 8% of the sample.

The sequence links TRBV14 to TRBJ2-1; 7 junctional bases match TRBD1. The source is a man younger than 45 with COVID-19, enrolled during active disease. The sequencing sample was made of peripheral blood. The sequence in DNA is TGTGCCAGCAGCCAAGGAGAGAAAGTAGACAGGGAAACCTACAATGAGCAGTTCTTC. This codes for CASSQGEKVDRETYNEQFF.